Sequencing of this T cell receptor (beta chain) was carried out in a study of T-cell reconstitution after alpha-beta-depleted transplantation in children. Unique molecular identifiers were incorporated during preparation of the TCRbeta library. MiXCR was run by TCRdb on the PCR reads, yielding one entry per CDR3 protein. The data show 400,000 to 500,000 distinct CDR3 sequences, about 11% seen once. Trimming shortened V by 7 bases and J by 0 bases, and 10 bases separated the two germline ends. This CDR3 contains 14 residues. The chain links TRBV12-3 or TRBV12-4 to TRBJ2-1; D possibly uses TRBD1 or TRBD2 (6 bases each). The material was PBMCs from the stem cell graft donor, obtained from the stem cell graft. The TCR sequence derives from a human donor who donated a stem cell graft to a child with acute myeloid leukemia. The CDR3 loop reads CASTGGHSYNEQFF. The CDR3, as DNA: TGTGCCAGCACCGGGGGCCACTCCTACAATGAGCAGTTCTTC.